What follows are 5 T cell receptor beta chains derived from one specimen sequenced in a study of blood T cell repertoires in COVID-19. Produced via immunoSEQ multiplex PCR; TCRdb's table is partial and in-frame only. Among about 270,000 clones, roughly nine tenths were seen once, and the ten largest hold approximately 12%. Input material: peripheral blood. The receptor source for this set is a woman in her thirties with COVID-19, enrolled during active disease.

This clone was seen only a few times. The V gene is TRBV5-1, the J gene TRBJ2-7; 13 bases match TRBD2. Germline-derived CDR1 and CDR2 are SGHRS and YFSETQ. V gave up 1 base and J gave up 1 base; unmatched junction bases: 5. This CDR3 spans 17 amino acids. The CDR3: CASSLLTSGGRSYEQYF. CDR3 coding DNA: TGCGCCAGCAGCTTGTTGACTAGCGGGGGGAGGTCCTACGAGCAGTACTTC.

This clone was recorded once. The V gene is TRBV20-1, the J gene TRBJ2-3; the match to TRBD2 covers 9 bases. The CDR3 is 14 amino acids. V lost 3 bases, J lost 2 bases, and 3 bases stayed unmatched. CDR1 and CDR2 from the germline V gene are DFQATT and SNEGSKA (reference sequence). The CDR3 DNA reads TGCAGTGCTAGTCCTAGCGGGGACACAGATACGCAGTATTTT. Translation gives CSASPSGDTDTQYF.

The chain has TRBV30 and TRBJ1-4, with D tentatively TRBD1 (6 bases). In germline, CDR1 is GTSNPN, CDR2 SVGIG (reference sequence). The CDR3 is 17 residues long. Trimming shortened V by 0 bases and J by 6 bases, and 20 bases separated the two germline ends. CDR3 amino acids: CAWSVWGGRGLDEKLFF. The CDR3 DNA follows: TGTGCCTGGAGTGTATGGGGGGGCCGAGGCCTCGATGAAAAACTGTTTTTT.

The rearrangement uses TRBV6-5 and TRBJ2-2; D remains unclear. Germline V CDR1 and CDR2: MNHEY, SVGAGI. V gave up 2 bases and J gave up 4 bases, with 5 bases separating them. The CDR3 has 13 residues. CDR3 protein: CASSYGSTGELFF. The DNA for the CDR3 is TGTGCCAGCAGTTACGGCTCCACCGGGGAGCTGTTTTTT.

The V gene is TRBV5-5, the J gene TRBJ2-7; a possible D gene is TRBD2 (5 bases). Germline V gene lookup returns CDR1 SGHKS and CDR2 YYEKEE (reference sequence). Trimming cost V 3 bases and J 0 bases, with 16 bases left between them. The CDR3 is 16 amino acids. The CDR3 coding sequence is TGTGCCAGCAGCTCTCACCCGGGGTCCAGCTCCTACGAGCAGTACTTC. This codes for CASSSHPGSSSYEQYF.